This is a list of T cell receptor beta chains from one sample in a study of CD8 T cells in Susac syndrome. TCRdb ran MiXCR on the immunoSEQ multiplex PCR reads and lists one entry per CDR3 protein. Of 110,000 or so distinct CDR3 sequences listed, 85% to 95% are singletons. Sample: CD4+ T cells from PBMCs. The source of these receptors is a human donor in good health. CDR3s include the opening cysteine and the closing phenylalanine or tryptophan. A D gene is named only where the DNA matches it firmly. Expanded clones are given a class, and other clones once, few, many or no size at all.

D gene: TRBD1; V gene: TRBV5-6; J gene: TRBJ1-1; clone size: NA; CDR3 protein: CASSGADRGWNTEAFF; CDR3 DNA: TGTGCCAGCAGCGGTGCAGACAGGGGTTGGAACACTGAAGCTTTCTTT
D gene: NA; V gene: TRBV9; J gene: TRBJ2-7; clone size: NA; CDR3 protein: CASSVSVSYEQYF; CDR3 DNA: TGTGCCAGCAGCGTGAGCGTTTCTTACGAGCAGTACTTC
D gene: TRBD1; V gene: TRBV5-1; J gene: TRBJ2-5; clone size: NA; CDR3 protein: CASSLGTGIQETQYF; CDR3 DNA: TGCGCCAGCAGCTTAGGGACAGGGATTCAAGAGACCCAGTACTTC
D gene: NA; V gene: TRBV11-1; J gene: TRBJ2-6; clone size: few; CDR3 protein: CASSLGSSGANVLTF; CDR3 DNA: TGTGCCAGCAGCTTGGGGTCCTCTGGGGCCAACGTCCTGACTTTC
D gene: NA; V gene: TRBV20-1; J gene: TRBJ2-5; clone size: NA; CDR3 protein: CSARGHRDSFQTQYF; CDR3 DNA: TGCAGTGCTAGAGGCCATAGGGACTCCTTTCAGACCCAGTACTTC
D gene: TRBD2; V gene: TRBV20-1; J gene: TRBJ2-7; clone size: NA; CDR3 protein: CSAPTSGSYEQYF; CDR3 DNA: TGCAGTGCCCCGACTAGCGGATCCTACGAGCAGTACTTC
D gene: TRBD2; V gene: TRBV7-9; J gene: TRBJ2-7; clone size: NA; CDR3 protein: CASRSSGSGEQYF; CDR3 DNA: TGTGCCAGCAGATCTAGCGGGAGTGGCGAGCAGTACTTC
D gene: NA; V gene: TRBV5-6; J gene: TRBJ2-3; clone size: NA; CDR3 protein: CATKRGLGTDTQYF; CDR3 DNA: TGTGCCACTAAACGGGGACTCGGCACAGATACGCAGTATTTT
D gene: NA; V gene: TRBV11-2; J gene: TRBJ1-5; clone size: NA; CDR3 protein: CASSPGVEQPQHF; CDR3 DNA: TGTGCCAGCAGCCCAGGGGTTGAACAGCCCCAGCATTTT
D gene: TRBD2; V gene: TRBV7-2; J gene: TRBJ2-1; clone size: NA; CDR3 protein: CASRREPGLEIYEQFF; CDR3 DNA: TGTGCCAGCAGGCGAGAACCGGGACTAGAAATATATGAGCAGTTCTTC
D gene: NA; V gene: TRBV5-1; J gene: TRBJ2-1; clone size: once; CDR3 protein: CASSSDRYNEQFF; CDR3 DNA: TGCGCCAGCAGCTCGGACCGGTACAATGAGCAGTTCTTC
D gene: TRBD2; V gene: TRBV24-1; J gene: TRBJ2-5; clone size: once; CDR3 protein: CATSDSGLAGEETQYF; CDR3 DNA: TGTGCCACCAGTGATTCCGGGCTAGCGGGAGAAGAGACCCAGTACTTC
D gene: TRBD2; V gene: TRBV30; J gene: TRBJ2-2; clone size: NA; CDR3 protein: CAWSSGGANTGELFF; CDR3 DNA: TGTGCCTGGAGTAGCGGGGGAGCGAACACCGGGGAGCTGTTTTTT
D gene: TRBD1; V gene: TRBV4-1; J gene: TRBJ2-3; clone size: NA; CDR3 protein: CASSQGDRATDTQYF; CDR3 DNA: TGCGCCAGCAGCCAAGGGGACAGGGCGACAGATACGCAGTATTTT
D gene: TRBD2; V gene: TRBV2; J gene: TRBJ2-1; clone size: once; CDR3 protein: CASGEREGRDEQFF; CDR3 DNA: TGTGCCAGCGGGGAGCGGGAGGGCCGCGATGAGCAGTTCTTC
D gene: NA; V gene: TRBV5-4; J gene: TRBJ2-3; clone size: NA; CDR3 protein: CASSLDSTDTQYF; CDR3 DNA: TGTGCCAGCAGCTTGGACAGCACAGATACGCAGTATTTT
D gene: NA; V gene: TRBV6-5; J gene: TRBJ2-7; clone size: NA; CDR3 protein: CASRQGLNYEQYF; CDR3 DNA: TGTGCCAGCAGGCAGGGACTTAACTACGAGCAGTACTTC
D gene: NA; V gene: TRBV29-1; J gene: TRBJ1-1; clone size: NA; CDR3 protein: CSVVRVLSTEAFF; CDR3 DNA: TGCAGCGTTGTCAGGGTCTTAAGCACTGAAGCTTTCTTT
D gene: NA; V gene: TRBV2; J gene: TRBJ2-2; clone size: NA; CDR3 protein: CAILYAQHANTGELFF; CDR3 DNA: TGTGCCATCTTATATGCACAGCACGCGAACACCGGGGAGCTGTTTTTT
D gene: NA; V gene: TRBV5-4; J gene: TRBJ2-5; clone size: NA; CDR3 protein: CASSLATGFQETQYF; CDR3 DNA: TGTGCCAGCAGCTTGGCAACAGGATTCCAAGAGACCCAGTACTTC
D gene: TRBD2; V gene: TRBV3-1; J gene: TRBJ2-1; clone size: NA; CDR3 protein: CASSQESGRGPYNEQFF; CDR3 DNA: TGTGCCAGCAGCCAAGAATCTGGGAGGGGACCCTACAATGAGCAGTTCTTC
D gene: NA; V gene: TRBV27; J gene: TRBJ2-7; clone size: NA; CDR3 protein: CASSPPGMPYEQYF; CDR3 DNA: TGTGCCAGCAGTCCCCCAGGGATGCCCTACGAGCAGTACTTC
D gene: TRBD1; V gene: TRBV28; J gene: TRBJ2-2; clone size: NA; CDR3 protein: CASIRGRNTGELFF; CDR3 DNA: TGTGCCAGCATAAGGGGGCGTAACACCGGGGAGCTGTTTTTT
D gene: TRBD2; V gene: TRBV5-1; J gene: TRBJ2-3; clone size: NA; CDR3 protein: CASSSYRGLAGESTDTQYF; CDR3 DNA: TGCGCCAGCAGCTCCTACCGGGGACTAGCGGGAGAGAGCACAGATACGCAGTATTTT
D gene: NA; V gene: TRBV27; J gene: TRBJ2-5; clone size: NA; CDR3 protein: CASSFRGSPQETQYF; CDR3 DNA: TGTGCCAGCAGTTTTAGGGGGAGCCCCCAGGAGACCCAGTACTTC
D gene: NA; V gene: TRBV25-1; J gene: TRBJ1-2; clone size: NA; CDR3 protein: CASSPSGGLSYGYTF; CDR3 DNA: TGTGCCAGCAGTCCCTCGGGGGGTCTCTCGTATGGCTACACCTTC
D gene: NA; V gene: TRBV30; J gene: TRBJ1-2; clone size: NA; CDR3 protein: CAWSQVGYGYTF; CDR3 DNA: TGTGCCTGGAGTCAGGTGGGGTATGGCTACACCTTC
D gene: NA; V gene: TRBV20-1; J gene: TRBJ2-1; clone size: NA; CDR3 protein: CSAEKGLDYNEQFF; CDR3 DNA: TGCAGTGCCGAAAAGGGCCTCGATTACAATGAGCAGTTCTTC
D gene: NA; V gene: TRBV4-2; J gene: TRBJ2-2; clone size: NA; CDR3 protein: CASSQDHGLVSGELFF; CDR3 DNA: TGTGCCAGCAGCCAAGATCACGGCCTAGTGTCCGGGGAGCTGTTTTTT
D gene: TRBD2; V gene: TRBV7-9; J gene: TRBJ2-5; clone size: NA; CDR3 protein: CASSGSGLSQETQYF; CDR3 DNA: TGTGCCAGCAGCGGGTCGGGACTATCCCAAGAGACCCAGTACTTC
D gene: NA; V gene: TRBV7-2; J gene: TRBJ2-5; clone size: NA; CDR3 protein: CASSAYQETQYF; CDR3 DNA: TGTGCCAGCAGCGCATATCAAGAGACCCAGTACTTC
D gene: NA; V gene: TRBV7-9; J gene: TRBJ2-7; clone size: NA; CDR3 protein: CASSYSTGTVSYEQYF; CDR3 DNA: TGTGCCAGCAGCTATTCCACCGGGACCGTTTCCTACGAGCAGTACTTC
D gene: NA; V gene: TRBV4-3; J gene: TRBJ2-7; clone size: NA; CDR3 protein: CASSQGPQGRFDEQYF; CDR3 DNA: TGCGCCAGCAGCCAGGGTCCCCAGGGGAGGTTCGACGAGCAGTACTTC
D gene: NA; V gene: TRBV18; J gene: TRBJ2-4; clone size: NA; CDR3 protein: CASSPPAQNIQYF; CDR3 DNA: TGTGCCAGCTCACCACCGGCGCAAAACATTCAGTACTTC
D gene: NA; V gene: TRBV5-4; J gene: TRBJ2-1; clone size: once; CDR3 protein: CASSLIRDSVYIAYNEQFF; CDR3 DNA: TGTGCCAGCAGCTTGATAAGAGACAGCGTTTATATAGCCTACAATGAGCAGTTCTTC
D gene: TRBD1; V gene: TRBV29-1; J gene: TRBJ2-1; clone size: NA; CDR3 protein: CSVEGTGVGEQFF; CDR3 DNA: TGCAGCGTTGAAGGGACAGGGGTAGGTGAGCAGTTCTTC
D gene: NA; V gene: TRBV5-1; J gene: TRBJ1-1; clone size: NA; CDR3 protein: CASSLGRTGLGTEAFF; CDR3 DNA: TGCGCCAGCAGCTTGGGCCGAACGGGGTTGGGCACTGAAGCTTTCTTT
D gene: TRBD1; V gene: TRBV19; J gene: TRBJ2-1; clone size: NA; CDR3 protein: CASTPFDRDNEQFF; CDR3 DNA: TGTGCCAGTACCCCTTTTGACAGGGACAATGAGCAGTTCTTC
D gene: NA; V gene: TRBV27; J gene: TRBJ1-1; clone size: once; CDR3 protein: CASSWGRRDEAFF; CDR3 DNA: TGTGCCAGCAGTTGGGGACGCCGGGACGAAGCTTTCTTT
D gene: NA; V gene: TRBV7-2; J gene: TRBJ1-5; clone size: NA; CDR3 protein: CASSSGPGTPPRGQPQHF; CDR3 DNA: TGTGCCAGCAGCTCAGGGCCCGGGACACCTCCACGAGGGCAGCCCCAGCATTTT
D gene: NA; V gene: TRBV3-1; J gene: TRBJ2-6; clone size: NA; CDR3 protein: CASSQDPGANVLTF; CDR3 DNA: TGTGCCAGCAGCCAAGACCCCGGGGCCAACGTCCTGACTTTC
D gene: TRBD2; V gene: TRBV18; J gene: TRBJ2-1; clone size: NA; CDR3 protein: CASSPAGTSWSNEQFF; CDR3 DNA: TGTGCCAGCTCACCGGCCGGGACTAGCTGGTCCAATGAGCAGTTCTTC
D gene: NA; V gene: TRBV3-1; J gene: TRBJ2-1; clone size: NA; CDR3 protein: CASSLRLIGEQFF; CDR3 DNA: TGTGCCAGCAGCCTAAGACTTATTGGTGAGCAGTTCTTC
D gene: NA; V gene: TRBV5-6; J gene: TRBJ2-1; clone size: NA; CDR3 protein: CASSLSGWDGHEQFF; CDR3 DNA: TGTGCCAGCAGCCTTAGTGGCTGGGACGGCCATGAGCAGTTCTTC
D gene: TRBD2; V gene: TRBV7-6; J gene: TRBJ2-3; clone size: NA; CDR3 protein: CASIRTTSGADTQYF; CDR3 DNA: TGTGCCAGCATTAGGACTACTAGCGGGGCAGATACGCAGTATTTT
D gene: TRBD2; V gene: TRBV12-3/TRBV12-4; J gene: TRBJ2-1; clone size: NA; CDR3 protein: CASSFSGFHNEQFF; CDR3 DNA: TGTGCCAGCAGTTTTAGCGGGTTCCACAATGAGCAGTTCTTC
D gene: NA; V gene: TRBV23-1; J gene: TRBJ2-7; clone size: NA; CDR3 protein: CASSHLGRGHEQYF; CDR3 DNA: TGCGCCAGCAGTCACCTGGGAAGGGGCCACGAGCAGTACTTC
D gene: TRBD1; V gene: TRBV24-1; J gene: TRBJ2-5; clone size: NA; CDR3 protein: CATSDYDRGETQYF; CDR3 DNA: TGTGCCACCAGTGATTACGACAGGGGAGAGACCCAGTACTTC
D gene: TRBD1; V gene: TRBV7-2; J gene: TRBJ2-1; clone size: NA; CDR3 protein: CASSLAGGLVNNEQFF; CDR3 DNA: TGTGCCAGCAGCTTAGCAGGGGGCCTAGTGAACAATGAGCAGTTCTTC
D gene: TRBD1; V gene: TRBV2; J gene: TRBJ2-5; clone size: NA; CDR3 protein: CDEPRDRVMGLAAQYF; CDR3 DNA: TGTGACGAACCCCGGGACAGGGTGATGGGGCTCGCGGCCCAGTACTTC
D gene: NA; V gene: TRBV7-2; J gene: TRBJ2-5; clone size: NA; CDR3 protein: CASSPNAAGTETQYF; CDR3 DNA: TGTGCCAGCAGTCCTAACGCCGCAGGGACCGAGACCCAGTACTTC
D gene: TRBD2; V gene: TRBV7-3; J gene: TRBJ2-7; clone size: once; CDR3 protein: CASSLGTSDTYEQYF; CDR3 DNA: TGTGCCAGCAGCTTAGGGACTAGCGATACCTACGAGCAGTACTTC
D gene: NA; V gene: TRBV3-1; J gene: TRBJ2-1; clone size: NA; CDR3 protein: CASSQDRNEQFF; CDR3 DNA: TGTGCCAGCAGCCAAGATAGGAATGAGCAGTTCTTC
D gene: NA; V gene: TRBV19; J gene: TRBJ2-6; clone size: NA; CDR3 protein: CASTPTGANVLTF; CDR3 DNA: TGTGCCAGTACTCCAACCGGGGCCAACGTCCTGACTTTC
D gene: TRBD1; V gene: TRBV29-1; J gene: TRBJ2-5; clone size: NA; CDR3 protein: CSARDRGPEETQYF; CDR3 DNA: TGCAGCGCCCGGGACAGGGGGCCCGAAGAGACCCAGTACTTC
D gene: TRBD1; V gene: TRBV19; J gene: TRBJ2-2; clone size: few; CDR3 protein: CASTSGTATGELFF; CDR3 DNA: TGTGCCAGTACCTCCGGGACAGCGACCGGGGAGCTGTTTTTT
D gene: TRBD1; V gene: TRBV5-1; J gene: TRBJ2-3; clone size: NA; CDR3 protein: CASGDGPADRDTQYF; CDR3 DNA: TGCGCCAGCGGTGACGGACCGGCGGACAGGGATACGCAGTATTTT